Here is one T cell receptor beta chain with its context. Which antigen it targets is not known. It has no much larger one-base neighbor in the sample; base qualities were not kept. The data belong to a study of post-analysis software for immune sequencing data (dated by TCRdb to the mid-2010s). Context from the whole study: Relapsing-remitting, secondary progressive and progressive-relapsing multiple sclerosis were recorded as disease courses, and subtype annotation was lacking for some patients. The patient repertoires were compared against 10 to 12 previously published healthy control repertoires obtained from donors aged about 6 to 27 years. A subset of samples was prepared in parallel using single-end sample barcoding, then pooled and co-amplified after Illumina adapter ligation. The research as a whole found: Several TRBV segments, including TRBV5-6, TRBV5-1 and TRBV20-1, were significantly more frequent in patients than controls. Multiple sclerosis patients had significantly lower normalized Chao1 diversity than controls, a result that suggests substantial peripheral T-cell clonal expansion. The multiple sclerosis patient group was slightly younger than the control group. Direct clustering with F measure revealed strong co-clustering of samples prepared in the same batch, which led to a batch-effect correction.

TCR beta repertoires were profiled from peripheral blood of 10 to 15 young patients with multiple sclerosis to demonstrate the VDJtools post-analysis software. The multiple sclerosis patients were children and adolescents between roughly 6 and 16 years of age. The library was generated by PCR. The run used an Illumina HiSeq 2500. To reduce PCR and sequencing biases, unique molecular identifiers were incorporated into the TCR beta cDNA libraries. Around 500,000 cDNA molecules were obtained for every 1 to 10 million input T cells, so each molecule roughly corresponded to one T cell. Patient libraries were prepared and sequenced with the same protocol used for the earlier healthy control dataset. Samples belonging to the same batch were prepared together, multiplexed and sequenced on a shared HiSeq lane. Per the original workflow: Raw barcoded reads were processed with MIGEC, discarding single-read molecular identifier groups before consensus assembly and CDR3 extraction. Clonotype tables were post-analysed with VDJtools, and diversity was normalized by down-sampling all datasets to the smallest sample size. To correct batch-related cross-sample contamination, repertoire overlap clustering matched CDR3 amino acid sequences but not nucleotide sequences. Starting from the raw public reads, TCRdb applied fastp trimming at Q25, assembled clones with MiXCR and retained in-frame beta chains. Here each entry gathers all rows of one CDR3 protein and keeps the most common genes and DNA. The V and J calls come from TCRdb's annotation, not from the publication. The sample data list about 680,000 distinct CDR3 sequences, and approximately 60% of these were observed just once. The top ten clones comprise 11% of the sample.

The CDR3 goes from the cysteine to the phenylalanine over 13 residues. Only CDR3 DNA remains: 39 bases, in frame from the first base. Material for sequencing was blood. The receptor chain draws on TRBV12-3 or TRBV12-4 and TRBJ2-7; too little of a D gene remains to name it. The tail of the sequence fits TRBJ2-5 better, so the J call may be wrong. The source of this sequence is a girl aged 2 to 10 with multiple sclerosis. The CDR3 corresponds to CASSSHTGATQYF. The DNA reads TGTGCCAGCAGTTCCCACACCGGCGCGACCCAGTACTTC.